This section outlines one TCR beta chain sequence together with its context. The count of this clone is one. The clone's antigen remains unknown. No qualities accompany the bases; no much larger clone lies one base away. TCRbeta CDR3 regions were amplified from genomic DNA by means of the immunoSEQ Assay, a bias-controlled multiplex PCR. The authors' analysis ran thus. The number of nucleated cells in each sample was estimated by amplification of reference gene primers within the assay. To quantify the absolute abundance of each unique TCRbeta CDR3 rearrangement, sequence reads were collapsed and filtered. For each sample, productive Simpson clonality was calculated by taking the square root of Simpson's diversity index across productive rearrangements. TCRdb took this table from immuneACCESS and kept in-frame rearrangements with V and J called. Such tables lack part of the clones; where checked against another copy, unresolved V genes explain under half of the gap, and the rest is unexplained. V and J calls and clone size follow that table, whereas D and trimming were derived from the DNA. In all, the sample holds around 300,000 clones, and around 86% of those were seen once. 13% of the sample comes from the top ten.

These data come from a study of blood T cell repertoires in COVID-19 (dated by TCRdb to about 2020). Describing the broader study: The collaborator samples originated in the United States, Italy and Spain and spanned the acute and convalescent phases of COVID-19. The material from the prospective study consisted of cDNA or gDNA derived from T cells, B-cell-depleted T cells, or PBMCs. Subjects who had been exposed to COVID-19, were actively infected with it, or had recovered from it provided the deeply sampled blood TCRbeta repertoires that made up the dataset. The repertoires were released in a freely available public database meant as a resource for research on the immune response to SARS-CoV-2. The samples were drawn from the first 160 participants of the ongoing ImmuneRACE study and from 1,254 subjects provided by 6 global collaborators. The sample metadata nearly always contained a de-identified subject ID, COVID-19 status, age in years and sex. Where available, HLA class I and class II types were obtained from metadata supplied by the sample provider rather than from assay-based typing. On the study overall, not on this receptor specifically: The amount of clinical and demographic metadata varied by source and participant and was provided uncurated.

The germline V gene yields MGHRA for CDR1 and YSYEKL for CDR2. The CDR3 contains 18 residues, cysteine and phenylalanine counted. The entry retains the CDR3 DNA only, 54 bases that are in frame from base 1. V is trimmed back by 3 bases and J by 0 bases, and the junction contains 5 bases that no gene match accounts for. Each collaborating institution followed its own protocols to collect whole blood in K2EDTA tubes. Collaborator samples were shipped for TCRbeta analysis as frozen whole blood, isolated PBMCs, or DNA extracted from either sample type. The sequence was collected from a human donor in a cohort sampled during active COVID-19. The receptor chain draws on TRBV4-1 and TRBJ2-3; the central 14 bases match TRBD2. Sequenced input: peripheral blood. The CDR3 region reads CASSQGLAGVVSTDTQYF. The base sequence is TGCGCCAGCAGCCAGGGACTAGCGGGAGTCGTCAGCACAGATACGCAGTATTTT.